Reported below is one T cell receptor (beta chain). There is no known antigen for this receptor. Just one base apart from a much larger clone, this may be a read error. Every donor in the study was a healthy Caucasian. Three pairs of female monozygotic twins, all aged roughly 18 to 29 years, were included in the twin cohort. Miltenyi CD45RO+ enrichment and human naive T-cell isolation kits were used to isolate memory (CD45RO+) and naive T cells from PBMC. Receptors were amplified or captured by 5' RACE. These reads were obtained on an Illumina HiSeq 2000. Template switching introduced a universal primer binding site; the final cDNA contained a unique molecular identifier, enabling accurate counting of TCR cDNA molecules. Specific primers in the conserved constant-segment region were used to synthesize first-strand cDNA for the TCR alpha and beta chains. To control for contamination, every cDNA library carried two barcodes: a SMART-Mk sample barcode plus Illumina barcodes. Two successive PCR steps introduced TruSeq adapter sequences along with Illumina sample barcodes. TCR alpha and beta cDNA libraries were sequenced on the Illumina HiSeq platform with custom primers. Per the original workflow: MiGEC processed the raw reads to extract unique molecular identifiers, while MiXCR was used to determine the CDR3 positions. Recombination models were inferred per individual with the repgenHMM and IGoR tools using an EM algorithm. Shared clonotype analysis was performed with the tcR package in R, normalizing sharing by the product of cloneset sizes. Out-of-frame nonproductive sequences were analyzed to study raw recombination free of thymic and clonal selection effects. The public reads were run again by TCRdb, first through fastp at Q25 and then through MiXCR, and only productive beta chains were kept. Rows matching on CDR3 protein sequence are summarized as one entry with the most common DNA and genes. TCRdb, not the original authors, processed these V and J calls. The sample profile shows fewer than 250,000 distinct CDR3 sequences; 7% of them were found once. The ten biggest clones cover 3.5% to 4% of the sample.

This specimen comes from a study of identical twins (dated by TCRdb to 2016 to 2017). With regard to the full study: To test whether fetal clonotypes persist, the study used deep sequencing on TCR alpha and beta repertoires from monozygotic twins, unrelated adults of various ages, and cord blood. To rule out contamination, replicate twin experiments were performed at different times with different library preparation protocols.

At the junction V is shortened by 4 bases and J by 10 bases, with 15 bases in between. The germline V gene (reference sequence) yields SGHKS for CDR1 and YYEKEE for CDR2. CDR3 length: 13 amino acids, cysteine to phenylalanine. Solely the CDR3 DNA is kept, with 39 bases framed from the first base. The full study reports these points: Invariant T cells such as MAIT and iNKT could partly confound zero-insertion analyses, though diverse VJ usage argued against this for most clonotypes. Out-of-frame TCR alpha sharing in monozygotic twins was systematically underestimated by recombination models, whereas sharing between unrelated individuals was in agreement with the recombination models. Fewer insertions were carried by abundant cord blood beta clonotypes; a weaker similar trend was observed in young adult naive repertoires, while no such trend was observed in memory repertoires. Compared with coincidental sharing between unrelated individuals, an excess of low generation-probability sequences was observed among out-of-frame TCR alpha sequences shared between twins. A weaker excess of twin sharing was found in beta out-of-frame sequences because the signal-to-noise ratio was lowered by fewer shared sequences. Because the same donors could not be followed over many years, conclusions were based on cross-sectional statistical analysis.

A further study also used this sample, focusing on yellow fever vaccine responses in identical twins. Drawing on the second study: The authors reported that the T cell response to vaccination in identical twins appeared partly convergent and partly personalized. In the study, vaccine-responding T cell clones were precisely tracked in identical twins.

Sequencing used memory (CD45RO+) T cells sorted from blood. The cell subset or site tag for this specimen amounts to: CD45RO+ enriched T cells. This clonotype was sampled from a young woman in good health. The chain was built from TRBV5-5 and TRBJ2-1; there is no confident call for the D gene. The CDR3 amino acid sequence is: CASSLGPLREQFF. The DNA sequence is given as TGTGCCAGCAGCCTGGGCCCGTTAAGGGAGCAGTTCTTC.